What follows are 13 T cell receptor beta chains derived from one specimen sequenced in a study of beta chain features in type 1 diabetes. Study-wide findings and caveats: When Type 1 diabetes patients were examined, their TCRB CDR3s proved moderately but significantly shorter in all four CD4+ subsets.

The investigators reverse transcribed all of the isolated RNA, so they sequenced expressed TCRB transcripts. Sequencing used immunoSEQ multiplex PCR; TCRdb keeps in-frame clones, though not all of them. The sample lists some 160,000 clones; around 8.6% were seen once. These receptors have no known antigen. Sequencing used central memory CD4+ T cells from blood. The receptors were gathered from a woman between 18 and 30 years old with type 1 diabetes.

This clone was observed a handful of times. CDR3 sequence reads: CASSQDKTAFLSYEQYF. The CDR3 DNA reads as TGTGCCAGCAGCCAAGATAAAACAGCTTTCCTCTCCTACGAGCAGTACTTC. The gene calls are TRBV4-2 and TRBJ2-7, with unresolved D. The CDR3 has 17 amino acids. Trimming took 0 bases from V and 0 from J, leaving 15 bases between them. CDR1 is LGHNA and CDR2 is YNFKEQ in the germline V gene.

The chain carries TRBV14 and TRBJ1-2, with TRBD1 as a possible D gene (5 bases). This CDR3 has 15 amino acids. CDR1 is SGHDN, CDR2 FVKESK, per germline. V lost 2 bases and J 3 bases, leaving 13 bases between the germline ends. The CDR3: CASSQSGRAYYGYTF. The DNA of the CDR3 is TGTGCCAGCAGCCAATCGGGCAGGGCCTACTATGGCTACACCTTC.

There are a few counts of this clone. The chain carries TRBV19 and TRBJ2-4, with D possibly matching TRBD1 (6 bases). The germline gives CDR1 LNHDA, CDR2 SQIVND (reference sequence). The CDR3 has 14 residues. V gave up 4 bases and J gave up 0 bases, with 7 bases separating them. Here the CDR3 reads CASSNREAKNIQYF. CDR3 nucleotide sequence: TGTGCCAGTAGTAACAGGGAAGCCAAAAACATTCAGTACTTC.

The genes are TRBV5-6 and TRBJ2-2; 7 nucleotides line up with TRBD1. Germline V gene data show CDR1 as SGHDT and CDR2 as YYEEEE. This CDR3 has 14 amino acids. With V trimmed by 5 bases and J by 5 bases, 6 bases remained unmatched. CDR3 in DNA: TGTGCCAGCAGATATCGACAGGGAACCGGGGAGCTGTTTTTT. It encodes CASRYRQGTGELFF.

This clone was seen only a few times. The gene calls are TRBV7-2 and TRBJ2-5, with D maybe TRBD2 (6 bases). The CDR3 contains 14 residues. Germline-derived CDR1 and CDR2 are SGHTA and FQGNSA. V shed 5 bases and J shed 5 bases, with 15 bases lying between them. This CDR3 reads CASSRRRGEETQYF. The CDR3 DNA reads as TGTGCCAGCAGCCGGCGGAGGGGAGAGGAGACCCAGTACTTC.

The chain has TRBV28 and TRBJ2-2; tentatively, D is TRBD2 (6 bases). The CDR3 length is 14 residues. Germline V gene sequence: CDR1 MDHEN, CDR2 SYDVKM. V was shortened by 5 bases and J by 1 base, with 8 bases between the two germline ends. The CDR3 DNA reads TGTGCCAGCAGTCCCGGGGGGAACACCGGGGAGCTGTTTTTT. It codes for CASSPGGNTGELFF.

Only a few counts were recorded for this clone. The chain has TRBV28 and TRBJ1-1; TRBD1 matches 7 bases. The CDR3 totals 15 residues. J lost 0 bases, V lost 0 bases, and 1 base had no gene match. The V gene's germline CDR1 is MDHEN and CDR2 SYDVKM. CDR3 loop: CASSLWGQMNTEAFF. CDR3 sequence (DNA): TGTGCCAGCAGTTTATGGGGACAGATGAACACTGAAGCTTTCTTT.

The gene calls are TRBV15 and TRBJ1-2, with D possibly matching TRBD1 (5 bases). This CDR3 has 14 amino acids. Between the trimmed V and J ends, which lost 3 bases and 5 bases, there was a span of 13 bases. The germline CDR1 and CDR2 sequences are LNHNV and YYDKDF (reference sequence). The CDR3 loop is CATSRGSGPYGYTF. Written as DNA, the CDR3 is TGTGCCACCAGCAGGGGGTCAGGGCCATATGGCTACACCTTC. The variable domain in full, with the rest retrieved from reference TRBV15 and TRBJ1-2, is DAMVIQNPRYQVTQFGKPVTLSCSQTLNHNVMYWYQQKSSQAPKLLFHYYDKDFNNEADTPDNFQSRRPNTSFCFLDIRSPGLGDTAMYLCATSRGSGPYGYTFGSGTRLTVV.

The table lists this clone with a few counts. The CDR3 bases are TGTGCCAGCAGTGGACAGGGGGCTATTCAGCCCCAGCATTTT. This gives the protein CASSGQGAIQPQHF. The chain uses TRBV2 and TRBJ1-5; 10 bases agree with TRBD1. The CDR3 is made up of 14 amino acids. Germline values: CDR1 SNHLY, CDR2 FYNNEI. V lost 4 bases, J lost 6 bases, and 3 bases stayed unmatched. Complete variable domain (other parts from reference TRBV2 and TRBJ1-5): EPEVTQTPSHQVTQMGQEVILRCVPISNHLYFYWYRQILGQKVEFLVSFYNNEISEKSEIFDDQFSVERPDGSNFTLKIRSTKLEDSAMYFCASSGQGAIQPQHFGDGTRLSIL.

The V gene is TRBV19, the J gene TRBJ2-7; 7 bases fit TRBD1. Germline V gene lookup returns CDR1 LNHDA and CDR2 SQIVND (reference sequence). V lost 4 bases and J lost 1; bases outside the gene matches: 1. CDR3 length equals 13 residues. As DNA, the CDR3 is TGTGCCAGTAGTACGGACAGGTCCTACGAGCAGTACTTC. It codes for CASSTDRSYEQYF.

This clone was seen more than once but under ten times. The CDR3 bases are TGCAGCGTTGAGTTAGCCACTAACTATGGCTACACCTTC. Translation: CSVELATNYGYTF. This rearrangement joins TRBV29-1 to TRBJ1-2; D gene unclear. V was trimmed by 3 bases and J by 0 bases, leaving 8 bases between them. Germline V CDR1 and CDR2: SQVTM, ANQGSEA. This CDR3 comprises 13 residues.

The CDR3 DNA reads as TGTGCCAGCAGCTTGGGTCGGAACACTGAAGCTTTCTTT. Its protein is CASSLGRNTEAFF. The rearrangement uses TRBV5-6 and TRBJ1-1; D not certain. Germline V gives CDR1 SGHDT, CDR2 YYEEEE. This CDR3 comprises 13 residues. The V end lost 0 bases, the J end lost 1 base, and 4 bases lay between the germline ends.

This clone was counted only a few times. V gene TRBV10-3 combines with J gene TRBJ2-5; D may be TRBD1 (6 bases). The V end was cut by 1 base, the J end by 4 bases, with 16 bases between. This CDR3 comprises 16 residues. Germline V gene data show CDR1 as ENHRY and CDR2 as SYGVKD. CDR3 DNA sequence: TGTGCCATCAGTGAGTTACAGGGCGTAATCGGAGAGACCCAGTACTTC. Encoded protein: CAISELQGVIGETQYF.